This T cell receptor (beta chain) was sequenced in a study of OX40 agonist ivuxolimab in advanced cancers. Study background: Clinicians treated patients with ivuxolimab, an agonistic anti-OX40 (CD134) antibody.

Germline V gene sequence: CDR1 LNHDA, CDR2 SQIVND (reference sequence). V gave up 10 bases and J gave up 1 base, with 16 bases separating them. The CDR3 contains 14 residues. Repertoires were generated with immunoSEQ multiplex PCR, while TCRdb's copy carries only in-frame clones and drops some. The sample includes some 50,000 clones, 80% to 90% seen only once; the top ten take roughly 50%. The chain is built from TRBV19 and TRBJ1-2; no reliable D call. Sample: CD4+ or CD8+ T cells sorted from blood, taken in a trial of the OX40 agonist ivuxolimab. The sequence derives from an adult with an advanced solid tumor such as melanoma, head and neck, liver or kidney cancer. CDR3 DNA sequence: TGTGCCACCTCGGGATCGTGGGATAACTATGGCTACACCTTC. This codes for CATSGSWDNYGYTF.